This T cell receptor (beta chain) is drawn from a study of T cells in Graves' hyperthyroidism and ophthalmopathy. Whole-study results and caveats: Researchers found most expanded thyroid clonotypes above 0.001 in blood as well.

Researchers took RNA transcripts and amplified the TCR beta CDR3 regions from them. Carried out on the TCR CDR3, a first-round RT-PCR used the HTBI primer set. Using its own MiXCR run on the multiplex PCR reads, TCRdb lists one record per CDR3 protein. The table shows 250,000 to 300,000 distinct CDR3 sequences, with roughly 20% occurring only once. The CDR3 loop spans 14 amino acids. The germline V gene has CDR1 LGHDT and CDR2 YNNKEL (reference sequence). The V end was cut by 0 bases, the J end by 3 bases, with 7 bases between. This clonotype was recorded at least ten times. Antigen unknown. Sequenced sample: blood. This receptor was obtained from a man aged 50-59 years with Graves' ophthalmopathy. This chain joins TRBV3-1 and TRBJ2-3; D remains unclear. CDR3 residues: CASSQEPQTDTQYF. CDR3 DNA sequence: TGTGCCAGCAGCCAAGAACCCCAGACAGATACGCAGTATTTT.